The rows below give T cell receptor beta chains drawn from one sample of a study of T cell responses to AZD1222 COVID-19 vaccine. Profiling relied on immunoSEQ multiplex PCR, and the TCRdb table lists in-frame clones only, not all of them. The repertoire includes 100,000 to 150,000 clones, 86% of them detected once, and under 20% sits in the top ten. The source was peripheral blood, collected 28 days after the second AZD1222 dose. These TCRs come from an adult who received the AZD1222 COVID-19 vaccine. Both conserved end residues are part of each CDR3. The order of the fields is V gene, J gene, CDR3 length, clone size, D gene, CDR3 protein, CDR3 DNA. D genes are given only for firm matches. A row's size may be missing; if present it is once, few, many or a size class.

>TRBV7-2|TRBJ1-5|15|-|-
CASSPSFDRNQPQHF
TGTGCCAGCAGCCCATCCTTTGACAGGAATCAGCCCCAGCATTTT
>TRBV7-2|TRBJ2-1|16|-|-
CASSLVGWGGYNEQFF
TGTGCCAGCAGCTTAGTGGGTTGGGGTGGCTACAATGAGCAGTTCTTC
>TRBV7-3|TRBJ2-3|15|-|TRBD1
CASSRNPDRADTQYF
TGTGCCAGCAGCCGAAACCCCGACAGGGCAGATACGCAGTATTTT
>TRBV19|TRBJ1-3|15|-|-
CASSIRGYSGNTIYF
TGTGCCAGTAGTATCCGAGGGTACTCTGGAAACACCATATATTTT
>TRBV18|TRBJ1-1|16|-|TRBD1
CASSPQGRDRGTEAFF
TGTGCCAGCTCACCTCAAGGAAGGGACAGGGGTACTGAAGCTTTCTTT
>TRBV2|TRBJ1-5|16|-|-
CASSGRPLKNNQPQHF
TGTGCCAGCAGCGGGCGGCCCTTAAAGAACAATCAGCCCCAGCATTTT
>TRBV5-4|TRBJ2-3|14|-|TRBD1
CASSLGTGADTQYF
TGTGCCAGCAGCTTGGGGACAGGCGCAGATACGCAGTATTTT
>TRBV3-1/TRBV3-2|TRBJ1-6|14|once|-
CASSRNIENSPLHF
TGTGCCAGCAGCCGCAATATTGAAAATTCACCCCTCCACTTT
>TRBV27|TRBJ2-7|15|-|TRBD1
CASSWRGTGSYEQYF
TGTGCCAGCAGTTGGAGGGGGACAGGGTCCTACGAGCAGTACTTC
>TRBV3-1/TRBV3-2|TRBJ2-7|12|-|-
CASSQTLGEQYF
TGTGCCAGCAGCCAAACACTAGGCGAGCAGTACTTC
>TRBV3-1/TRBV3-2|TRBJ2-1|20|-|-
CASSQDRSDSIQTSYNEQFF
TGTGCCAGCAGCCAAGATCGATCGGACAGCATTCAAACTTCCTACAATGAGCAGTTCTTC
>TRBV27|TRBJ2-7|14|few|TRBD1
CASSPRDRGYEQYF
TGTGCCAGCAGTCCCCGGGACAGGGGCTACGAGCAGTACTTC
>TRBV10-3|TRBJ1-2|15|-|-
CAISESNGPLAGYTF
TGTGCCATCAGTGAGTCGAACGGACCCCTGGCTGGCTACACCTTC
>TRBV29-1|TRBJ2-1|16|-|TRBD2
CSVERVAGVPVGEQFF
TGCAGCGTTGAACGAGTAGCGGGGGTCCCCGTGGGGGAGCAGTTCTTC
>TRBV5-6|TRBJ2-7|14|-|TRBD1
CASSLRQGPYEQYF
TGTGCCAGCAGCCTCCGACAGGGTCCCTACGAGCAGTACTTC
>TRBV19|TRBJ1-5|16|-|-
CASRDTGDWRNQPQHF
TGTGCCAGTAGGGACACAGGCGACTGGCGCAATCAGCCCCAGCATTTT
>TRBV3-1/TRBV3-2|TRBJ1-6|14|-|TRBD1
CASSHDRELGTLHF
TGTGCCAGCAGCCATGACAGGGAATTAGGTACCCTCCACTTT
>TRBV18|TRBJ2-7|13|-|-
CASSPTHSYEQYF
TGTGCCAGCTCACCAACTCACTCCTACGAGCAGTACTTC
>TRBV7-9|TRBJ2-7|14|-|-
CASSLVPETYEQYF
TGTGCCAGCAGCTTAGTTCCGGAAACCTACGAGCAGTACTTC
>TRBV15|TRBJ2-6|14|-|-
CATSRQGGANVLTF
TGTGCCACCAGCAGACAGGGGGGGGCCAACGTCCTGACTTTC
>TRBV4-1|TRBJ2-7|15|-|TRBD1
CASSPGTGQPYEQYF
TGCGCCAGCAGCCCCGGGACAGGGCAACCCTACGAGCAGTACTTC
>TRBV7-9|TRBJ1-1|13|-|-
CASSLDENTEAFF
TGTGCCAGCAGCTTAGATGAGAACACCGAAGCTTTCTTT
>TRBV29-1|TRBJ1-2|12|-|-
CSIAGGAYGYTF
TGCAGCATTGCGGGGGGCGCCTATGGCTACACCTTC
>TRBV14|TRBJ1-1|13|-|TRBD1
CASSRGTEWEAFF
TGTGCCAGCAGCCGAGGGACAGAGTGGGAGGCTTTCTTT
>TRBV9|TRBJ2-7|15|once|TRBD1
CASSADPDRTYEQYF
TGTGCCAGCAGCGCCGACCCGGACAGGACCTACGAGCAGTACTTC
>TRBV7-9|TRBJ1-2|13|once|-
CASTLQANYGYTF
TGTGCCAGCACCCTACAAGCTAACTATGGCTACACCTTC
>TRBV7-9|TRBJ1-6|15|-|-
CASSLGEVRNSPLHF
TGTGCCAGCAGCTTAGGGGAGGTTCGCAATTCACCCCTCCACTTT
>TRBV7-2|TRBJ1-3|15|-|-
CASRRAGLDGNTIYF
TGTGCCAGCAGGCGGGCCGGGTTGGACGGAAACACCATATATTTT
>TRBV3-1/TRBV3-2|TRBJ2-1|13|-|-
CASSHTREVGRFF
TGTGCCAGCAGCCACACCAGGGAGGTCGGGCGGTTCTTC
>TRBV27|TRBJ2-7|13|-|-
CASSLQVRAEQYF
TGTGCCAGCAGTTTACAGGTCAGGGCCGAGCAGTACTTC
>TRBV11-2|TRBJ1-2|14|-|-
CASSLGSANYGYTF
TGTGCCAGCAGCTTAGGGTCGGCTAACTATGGCTACACCTTC
>TRBV10-3|TRBJ2-1|16|-|TRBD2
CAISLGLAGAYNEQFF
TGTGCCATCAGCTTAGGCCTAGCGGGTGCCTACAATGAGCAGTTCTTC